The table lists the clone carrying this T cell receptor beta chain with a count of one. The sample belongs to a study of blood T cell repertoires in COVID-19. Libraries were prepared by immunoSEQ multiplex PCR; TCRdb keeps only in-frame clonotypes and omits some of them. Of roughly 110,000 clones listed, about 85% are singletons. Unmatched junction bases numbered 16, after V lost 5 bases and J lost 8 bases. Per the germline V gene, CDR1 is SQVTM and CDR2 is ANQGSEA. This CDR3 region has 15 residues. The receptor's source is an older woman with COVID-19, enrolled during active disease. The sample comprised peripheral blood. The gene calls are TRBV29-1 and TRBJ1-2; the match to TRBD1 covers 8 bases. The CDR3 coding sequence is TGCAGCGTTCTGCCTCCGCAGGGGGCCGCTTGGGGCTACACCTTC. The encoded protein is CSVLPPQGAAWGYTF.